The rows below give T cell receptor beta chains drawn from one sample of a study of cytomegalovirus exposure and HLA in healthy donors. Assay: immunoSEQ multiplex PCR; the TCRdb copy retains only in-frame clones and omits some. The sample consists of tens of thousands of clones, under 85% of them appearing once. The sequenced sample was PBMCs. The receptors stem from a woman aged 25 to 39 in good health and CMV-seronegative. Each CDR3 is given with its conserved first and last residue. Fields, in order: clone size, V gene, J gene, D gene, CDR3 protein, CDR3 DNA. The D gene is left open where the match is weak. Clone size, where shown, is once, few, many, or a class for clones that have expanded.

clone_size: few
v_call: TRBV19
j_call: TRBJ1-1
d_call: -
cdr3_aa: CASSMGVSNTEAFF
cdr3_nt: TGTGCCAGTAGTATGGGCGTCAGTAACACTGAAGCTTTCTTT

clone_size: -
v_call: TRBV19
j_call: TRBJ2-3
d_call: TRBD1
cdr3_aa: CASTLTDTGAGDTQYF
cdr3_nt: TGTGCCAGTACCCTTACGGACACAGGGGCCGGAGATACGCAGTATTTT

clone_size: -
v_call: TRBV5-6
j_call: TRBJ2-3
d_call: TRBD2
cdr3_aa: CASSLVSSGRRSDTQYF
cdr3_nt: TGTGCCAGCAGCTTGGTATCCAGCGGGAGAAGATCAGATACGCAGTATTTT

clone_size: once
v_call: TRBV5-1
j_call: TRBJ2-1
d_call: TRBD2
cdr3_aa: CASSPEREKYNEQFF
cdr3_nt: TGCGCCAGCAGTCCTGAGCGGGAGAAGTACAATGAGCAGTTCTTC

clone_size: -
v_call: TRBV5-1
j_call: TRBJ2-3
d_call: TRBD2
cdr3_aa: CASSPGLAGSTDTQYF
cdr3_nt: TGCGCCAGCAGCCCGGGACTAGCGGGTTCCACAGATACGCAGTATTTT

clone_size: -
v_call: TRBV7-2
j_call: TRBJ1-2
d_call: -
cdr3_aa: CASSFKSGQEGRYGYTF
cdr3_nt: TGTGCCAGCAGCTTTAAATCAGGGCAGGAAGGTAGATATGGCTACACCTTC

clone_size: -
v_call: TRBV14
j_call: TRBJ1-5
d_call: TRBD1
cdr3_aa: CASSPGQGPGQPQHF
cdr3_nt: TGTGCCAGCAGCCCCGGACAGGGGCCGGGTCAGCCCCAGCATTTT

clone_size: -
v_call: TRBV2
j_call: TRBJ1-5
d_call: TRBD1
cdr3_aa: CASRRTGDSNQPQHF
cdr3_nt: TGTGCCAGCAGGAGGACAGGAGATAGCAATCAGCCCCAGCATTTT

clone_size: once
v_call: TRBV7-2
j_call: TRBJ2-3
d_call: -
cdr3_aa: CASSFRVPTDTQYF
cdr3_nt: TGTGCCAGCAGCTTCAGGGTCCCGACAGATACGCAGTATTTT

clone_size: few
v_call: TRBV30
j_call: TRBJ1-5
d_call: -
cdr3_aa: CAWDSFNQPQHF
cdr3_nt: TGTGCCTGGGACAGTTTCAATCAGCCCCAGCATTTT

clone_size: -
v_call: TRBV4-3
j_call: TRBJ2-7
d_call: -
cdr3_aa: CASSQFLGGEQYF
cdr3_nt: TGCGCCAGCAGCCAATTCCTCGGAGGGGAGCAGTACTTC

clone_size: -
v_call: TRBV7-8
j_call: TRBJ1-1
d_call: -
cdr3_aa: CASSSLTAMNTEAFF
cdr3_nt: TGTGCCAGCAGCTCTCTGACAGCGATGAACACTGAAGCTTTCTTT

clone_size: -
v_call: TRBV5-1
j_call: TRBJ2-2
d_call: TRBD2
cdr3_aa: CASSLVAGGPGELFF
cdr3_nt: TGCGCCAGCAGCTTGGTGGCGGGGGGCCCCGGGGAGCTGTTTTTT

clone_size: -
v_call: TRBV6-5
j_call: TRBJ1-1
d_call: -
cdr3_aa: CASSYSTTGTEAFF
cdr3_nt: TGTGCCAGCAGTTACTCGACTACTGGGACTGAAGCTTTCTTT

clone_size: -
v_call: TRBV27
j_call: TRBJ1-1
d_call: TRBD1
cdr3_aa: CASTAQGGRTFF
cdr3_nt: TGTGCCAGCACCGCACAGGGGGGAAGAACTTTCTTT

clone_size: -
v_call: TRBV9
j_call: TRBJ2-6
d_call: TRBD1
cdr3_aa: CASTGQGVNGANVLTF
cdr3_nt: TGTGCCAGCACCGGACAGGGGGTTAATGGGGCCAACGTCCTGACTTTC

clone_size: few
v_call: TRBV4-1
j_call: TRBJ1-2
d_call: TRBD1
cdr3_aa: CASSQSTGAGGYTF
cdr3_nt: TGCGCCAGCAGCCAGTCGACAGGGGCGGGTGGCTACACCTTC

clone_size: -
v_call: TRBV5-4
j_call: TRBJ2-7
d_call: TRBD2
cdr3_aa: CASSLAGAGGGKNEQYF
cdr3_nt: TGTGCCAGCAGCTTGGCCGGGGCGGGGGGGGGTAAGAACGAGCAGTACTTC

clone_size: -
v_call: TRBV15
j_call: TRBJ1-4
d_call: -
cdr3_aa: CATSRAPGSDEKLFF
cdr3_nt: TGTGCCACCAGCAGAGCCCCCGGGAGCGATGAAAAACTGTTTTTT

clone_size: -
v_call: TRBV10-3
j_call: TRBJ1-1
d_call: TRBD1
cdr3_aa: CAISPSGQGVSEAFF
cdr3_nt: TGTGCCATCAGTCCATCAGGACAGGGAGTATCTGAAGCTTTCTTT

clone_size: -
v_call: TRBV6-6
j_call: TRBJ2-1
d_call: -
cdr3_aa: CASSLSGFPNEQFF
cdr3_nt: TGTGCCAGCAGTCTTTCGGGATTCCCCAATGAGCAGTTCTTC

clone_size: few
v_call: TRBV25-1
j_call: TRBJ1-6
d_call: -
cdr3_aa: CASSEDGSSYNSPLHF
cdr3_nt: TGTGCCAGCAGCGAGGACGGGAGCTCCTATAATTCACCCCTCCACTTT

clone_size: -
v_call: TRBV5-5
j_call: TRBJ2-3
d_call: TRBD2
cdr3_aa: CASSRTSGSGSQYF
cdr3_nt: TGTGCCAGCAGCCGGACTAGCGGGAGTGGATCGCAGTATTTT

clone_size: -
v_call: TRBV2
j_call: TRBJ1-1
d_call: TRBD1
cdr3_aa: CATRTGFDEAFF
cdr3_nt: TGTGCCACAAGGACAGGATTCGATGAAGCTTTCTTT

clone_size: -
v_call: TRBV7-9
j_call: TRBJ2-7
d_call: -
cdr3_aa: CASSLAGADREQYF
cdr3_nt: TGTGCCAGCAGCTTAGCAGGGGCTGATCGCGAGCAGTACTTC

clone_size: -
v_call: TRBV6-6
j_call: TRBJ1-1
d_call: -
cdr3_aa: CASGSGVRGLNTEAFF
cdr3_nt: TGTGCCAGCGGGTCCGGTGTTCGGGGATTGAACACTGAAGCTTTCTTT

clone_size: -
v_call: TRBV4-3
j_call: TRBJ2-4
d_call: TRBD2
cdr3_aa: CASSQDSGLGDIQYF
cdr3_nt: TGCGCCAGCAGCCAAGATAGCGGGTTGGGGGACATTCAGTACTTC

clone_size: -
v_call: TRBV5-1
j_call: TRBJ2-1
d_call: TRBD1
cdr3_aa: CASSGTGQFNEQFF
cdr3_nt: TGCGCCAGCAGCGGGACAGGGCAATTCAATGAGCAGTTCTTC

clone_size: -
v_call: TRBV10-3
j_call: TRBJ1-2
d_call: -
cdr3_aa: CAISEVQGSYGYTF
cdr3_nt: TGTGCCATCAGTGAGGTTCAGGGGAGCTATGGCTACACCTTC